This is a list of T cell receptor beta chains from one sample in a study of OX40 agonist ivuxolimab in advanced cancers. Clones were read by immunoSEQ multiplex PCR, and TCRdb kept only the in-frame ones, dropping some. Of about 89,000 clones detected, 70% to 90% appear once; the ten largest clones hold approximately 0.28%. The sequenced sample was CD4+ or CD8+ T cells sorted from blood, obtained in a trial of the OX40 agonist ivuxolimab. Every receptor here comes from an adult with an advanced solid tumor such as melanoma, head and neck, liver or kidney cancer. CDR3s include the opening cysteine and the closing phenylalanine or tryptophan. A D gene is named only where the DNA matches it firmly. Where a row states a size, it is once, few, many or the class of an expanded clone; other rows omit it.

>NA|TRBV5-1|TRBJ2-1|TRBD1
CASSLGDRSSYNEQFF
TGCGCCAGCAGCTTGGGGGACAGGAGCTCCTACAATGAGCAGTTCTTC
>NA|TRBV21-1|TRBJ1-3|NA
CASSKGGPGLLGSGNTIYF
TGTGCCAGCAGCAAAGGAGGCCCAGGGCTCTTGGGCTCTGGAAACACCATATATTTT
>NA|TRBV6-5|TRBJ2-7|TRBD1
CASSSWDRGDEQYF
TGTGCCAGCAGTTCCTGGGACAGGGGGGACGAGCAGTACTTC
>NA|TRBV7-9|TRBJ2-2|NA
CASSGEGTGELFF
TGTGCCAGCAGCGGAGAAGGGACCGGGGAGCTGTTTTTT
>NA|TRBV6-1|TRBJ2-3|NA
CASTRGDFSTDTQYF
TGTGCCAGCACCCGAGGGGACTTTAGCACAGATACGCAGTATTTT
>once|TRBV9|TRBJ2-1|NA
CASSVGRGAVYEQFF
TGTGCCAGCAGCGTAGGTAGGGGGGCGGTCTATGAGCAGTTCTTC
>NA|TRBV19|TRBJ1-4|NA
CASTPRGPRSEKLFF
TGTGCCAGTACCCCCCGGGGCCCCAGGAGTGAAAAACTGTTTTTT
>NA|TRBV6-5|TRBJ1-2|NA
CASSYMRGGYTF
TGTGCCAGCAGTTACATGAGGGGTGGCTACACCTTC
>NA|TRBV6-1|TRBJ1-2|NA
CASRNPRAYGYTF
TGTGCCAGCAGAAACCCCAGGGCCTATGGCTACACCTTC
>NA|TRBV12-2|TRBJ2-1|NA
CASRLRLAGGLPLYNEQFF
TGTGCAAGTCGTCTCAGACTAGCGGGGGGGCTACCGCTCTACAATGAGCAGTTCTTC
>NA|TRBV9|TRBJ1-1|NA
CASSVAENTEAFF
TGTGCCAGCAGCGTAGCAGAGAACACTGAAGCTTTCTTT
>NA|TRBV19|TRBJ2-3|NA
CASSTAGAPILGFTDTQYF
TGTGCCAGTAGTACCGCCGGGGCCCCAATTTTGGGCTTCACAGATACGCAGTATTTT
>NA|TRBV11-2|TRBJ1-2|TRBD1
CASSSLNRGEGYGYTF
TGTGCCAGCAGCTCCCTCAACAGGGGCGAGGGCTATGGCTACACCTTC
>NA|TRBV11-1|TRBJ2-5|TRBD1
CASSYQTGGSGETQYF
TGTGCCAGCAGCTACCAGACAGGGGGTTCGGGAGAGACCCAGTACTTC
>NA|TRBV6-1|TRBJ2-7|TRBD1
CASSAHRGRDDEQYF
TGTGCCAGCAGTGCCCACAGGGGGCGCGACGACGAGCAGTACTTC
>NA|TRBV5-1|TRBJ2-7|TRBD1
CASSSWTGSYEQYF
TGCGCCAGCAGCTCGTGGACAGGGTCCTACGAGCAGTACTTC